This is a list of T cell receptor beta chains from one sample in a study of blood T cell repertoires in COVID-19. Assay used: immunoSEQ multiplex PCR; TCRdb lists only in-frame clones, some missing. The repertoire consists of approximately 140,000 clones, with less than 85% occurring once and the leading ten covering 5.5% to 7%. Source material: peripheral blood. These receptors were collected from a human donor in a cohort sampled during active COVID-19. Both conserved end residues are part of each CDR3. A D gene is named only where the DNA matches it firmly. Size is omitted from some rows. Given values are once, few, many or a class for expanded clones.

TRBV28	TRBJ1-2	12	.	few	TGTGCCAGCAGTAGGGGGACAACGGGCTACACCTTC	CASSRGTTGYTF
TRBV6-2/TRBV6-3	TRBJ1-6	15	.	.	TGTGCCAGCAGTGCGGCAGGGTCCTATAATTCACTTCTCCACTTT	CASSAAGSYNSLLHF
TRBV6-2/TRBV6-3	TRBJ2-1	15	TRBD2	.	TGTGCCAGCAGTTACCCGGGGCGGGGGGTCCATGAGCAGTTCTTC	CASSYPGRGVHEQFF
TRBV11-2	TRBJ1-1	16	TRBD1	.	TGTGCCAGCAGCTTAGTAGGGGGACAGGGGTTCACTGAAGCTTTCTTT	CASSLVGGQGFTEAFF
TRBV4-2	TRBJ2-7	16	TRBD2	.	TGTGCCAGCAGCCCTTGGACTAGCGGGGGCCTCAACGAGCAGTACTTC	CASSPWTSGGLNEQYF
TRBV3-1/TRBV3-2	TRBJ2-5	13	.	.	TGTGCCAGCAACGCAGGGGCTCAGGAGACCCAGTACTTC	CASNAGAQETQYF
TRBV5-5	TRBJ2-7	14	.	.	TGTGCCAGCAGCCCGCGGGACAGAGCCTACGAGCAGTACTTC	CASSPRDRAYEQYF
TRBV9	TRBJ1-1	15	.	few	TGTGCCAGCAGCGGACGAGGTAAGCTGAACACTGAAGCTTTCTTT	CASSGRGKLNTEAFF
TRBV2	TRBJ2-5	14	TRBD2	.	TGTGCCAGCAACCTAGCGGGGATCCAAGAGACCCAGTACTTC	CASNLAGIQETQYF
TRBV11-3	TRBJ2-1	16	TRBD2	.	TGTGCCAGCAGCGCTACTAGCGGGGGGCCGGGGGATGAGCAGTTCTTC	CASSATSGGPGDEQFF
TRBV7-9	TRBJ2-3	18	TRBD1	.	TGTGCCAGCAGCTCGGATAAACTGACAGGGGGGAGGACAGATACGCAGTATTTT	CASSSDKLTGGRTDTQYF
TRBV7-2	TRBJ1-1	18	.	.	TGTGCCAGCAGCTTAGCGTCTCTCGGGATCTTTATGAACACTGAAGCTTTCTTT	CASSLASLGIFMNTEAFF
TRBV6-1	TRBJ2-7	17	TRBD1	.	TGTGCCAGCAGTGGGGTTGGACAGGGGGGTCCTTGGTACGAGCAGTACTTC	CASSGVGQGGPWYEQYF
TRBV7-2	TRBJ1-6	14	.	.	TGTGCCAGCAGCTTCCGGGAACGTAATTCACCCCTCCACTTT	CASSFRERNSPLHF
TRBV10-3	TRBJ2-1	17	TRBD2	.	TGTGCCATCAGTGAACCTAGCGGGGGGGCAAGTATGAATGAGCAGTTCTTC	CAISEPSGGASMNEQFF
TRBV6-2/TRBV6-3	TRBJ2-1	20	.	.	TGTGCCAGCAGTGACATCCCTCGGGGGGCCCTAGAAAAGAACTACAATGAGCAGTTCTTC	CASSDIPRGALEKNYNEQFF
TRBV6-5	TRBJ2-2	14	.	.	TGTGCCAGCAGTTTACAGGGTGCCACCGGGGAGCTGTTTTTT	CASSLQGATGELFF
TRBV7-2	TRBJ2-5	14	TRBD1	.	TGTGCCAGCAGCTCACAGGGGGTGGCAGAGACCCAGTACTTC	CASSSQGVAETQYF
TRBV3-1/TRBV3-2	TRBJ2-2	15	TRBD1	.	TGTGCCAGCAGCCAAGAGACAGGGGGCCCCGGGGAGCTGTTTTTT	CASSQETGGPGELFF
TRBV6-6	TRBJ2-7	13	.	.	TGTGCCAGCACCCAGCCGGGCTCCTACGAGCAGTACTTC	CASTQPGSYEQYF
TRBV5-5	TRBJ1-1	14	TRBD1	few	TGTGCCAGCAGCTTATGGACAGGGGTGACTGAAGCTTTCTTT	CASSLWTGVTEAFF
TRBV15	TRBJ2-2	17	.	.	TGTGCCACCAGCAGAGTGGGCGGGGGCCGAGGGTCCGGGGAGCTGTTTTTT	CATSRVGGGRGSGELFF
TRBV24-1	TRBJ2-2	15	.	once	TGTGCCACCAGTGATTCTCACAGGGTCACCGGGGAGCTGTTTTTT	CATSDSHRVTGELFF
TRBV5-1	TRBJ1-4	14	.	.	TGCGCCAGCAGCTTTGGGAGGGGAGATGAAAAACTGTTTTTT	CASSFGRGDEKLFF
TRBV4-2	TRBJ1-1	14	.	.	TGTGCCAGCAGCCTAGGGGGTCAGAACACTGAAGCTTTCTTT	CASSLGGQNTEAFF
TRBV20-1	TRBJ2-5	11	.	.	TGCAGTGCTACCCCCATCGAGACCCAGTACTTC	CSATPIETQYF
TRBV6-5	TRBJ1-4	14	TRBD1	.	TGTGCCAGCAGTCGACAGGGGCGGGATGAAAAACTGTTTTTT	CASSRQGRDEKLFF
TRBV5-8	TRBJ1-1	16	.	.	TGTGCCAGCAGCTTTGTGGTGGGACTGATGAACACTGAAGCTTTCTTT	CASSFVVGLMNTEAFF
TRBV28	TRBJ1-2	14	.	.	TGTGCCAGCAGTTTAATCGTCAGGGGATATGGCTACACCTTC	CASSLIVRGYGYTF
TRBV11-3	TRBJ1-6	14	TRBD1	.	TGTGCCAGCAGCTTAGGGACAGGTAATTCACCCCTCCACTTT	CASSLGTGNSPLHF
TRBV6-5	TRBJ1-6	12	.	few	TGTGCCAGCAGTTCCCGGTTATCACCCCTCCACTTT	CASSSRLSPLHF
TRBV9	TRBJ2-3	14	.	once	TGTGCCAGCAGCGCCGGACAGAGCACAGATACGCAGTATTTT	CASSAGQSTDTQYF
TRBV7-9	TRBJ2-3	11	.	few	TGTGCCAGCAGTTTCAGAGATACGCAGTATTTT	CASSFRDTQYF
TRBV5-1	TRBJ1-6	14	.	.	TGCGCCAGCAGCTTGGAGCGGGGGCAGTCACCCCTCCACTTT	CASSLERGQSPLHF
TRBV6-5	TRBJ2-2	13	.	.	TGTGCCTCAGGGGTAACACCGACCGGGGAGCTGTTTTTT	CASGVTPTGELFF
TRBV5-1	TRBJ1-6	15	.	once	TGCGCCAGCAGCTTGGGTGGAGGCTCTAATTCACCCCTCCACTTT	CASSLGGGSNSPLHF
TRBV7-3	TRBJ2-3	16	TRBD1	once	TGTGCCAGCAGCTTAGACTTTCAGGGGGCAGGAGATACGCAGTATTTT	CASSLDFQGAGDTQYF
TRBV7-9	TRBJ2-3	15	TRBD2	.	TGTGCCAGCAGCTTAGGGGCTAGCGGGGCTGATACGCAGTATTTT	CASSLGASGADTQYF
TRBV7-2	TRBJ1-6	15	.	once	TGTGCCAGCAGCTTAGAAGGGGCGGGGAATTCACCCCTCCACTTT	CASSLEGAGNSPLHF
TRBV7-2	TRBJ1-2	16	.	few	TGTGCCAGCAGCGGGGACGGGGGAGAGGGAGAAAATGGCTACACCTTC	CASSGDGGEGENGYTF
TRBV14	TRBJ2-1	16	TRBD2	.	TGTGCCAGCAGCCTCTTAGCGGGAATCTCCTACAATGAGCAGTTCTTC	CASSLLAGISYNEQFF
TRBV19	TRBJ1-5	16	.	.	TGTGCCAGTAGTATGAGAGGTCGGGAGAACAATCAGCCCCAGCATTTT	CASSMRGRENNQPQHF
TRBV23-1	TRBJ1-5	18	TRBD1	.	TGCGCCAGCAGTCACCTCGGGACAGGGGGAGGCCCCGATCAGCCCCAGCATTTT	CASSHLGTGGGPDQPQHF
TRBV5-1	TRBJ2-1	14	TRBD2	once	TGCGCCAGCAGCTCTGGACTAGCGATAGATGAGCAGTTCTTC	CASSSGLAIDEQFF